The source of this T cell receptor beta chain is a study of blood T cell repertoires in COVID-19. Clones were read by immunoSEQ multiplex PCR, and TCRdb kept only the in-frame ones, dropping some. The data contain 100,000 to 150,000 clones, around 80% of them singletons. V was clipped by 0 bases and J by 7 bases; unmatched bases: 9. The CDR3 sequence is 16 residues long. Per germline, CDR1 SGHRS and CDR2 YFSETQ. The sequence derives from a man aged 40-55 years with active or convalescent COVID-19. The chain couples TRBV5-1 to TRBJ1-2, with TRBD1 matching 10 bases. Input material: peripheral blood. The DNA of the CDR3 is TGCGCCAGCAGCTTGGGTGGGACAGGGGAAATCTCTGGCTACACCTTC. This translates into CASSLGGTGEISGYTF.